Each of the 18 T cell receptor beta chains below was sequenced from the same sample in a study. Tregs were sorted as CD4+CD25+CD127-/low cells. TCRdb reprocessed the 5' RACE reads via MiXCR and lists one record per CDR3 protein. The sample includes about 55,000 distinct CDR3 sequences, more than 20% of them seen just once. Material: tumor-infiltrating Tregs sorted from the breast tumor. These receptors originate from a female donor with breast cancer.

This clonotype has ten or more counts. V and J are TRBV18 and TRBJ2-6; D unclear. Germline values: CDR1 KGHSH, CDR2 LQKENI. The CDR3 spans 18 residues. Trimming removed 0 bases from V and 0 bases from J, with 12 bases in between. CDR3 nucleotide sequence: TGTGCCAGCTCACCACCCACGTGGGGTGCCTCTGGGGCCAACGTCCTGACTTTC. This gives the protein CASSPPTWGASGANVLTF.

This clonotype was detected many times. The V call is TRBV6-4, the J call TRBJ2-1; 13 bases line up with TRBD2. In germline, CDR1 is MRHNA, CDR2 SNTAGT. Trimming took 4 bases from V and 0 from J; bases not matched to a gene: 0. The CDR3 totals 16 residues. This CDR3 is CASSGLAGGSYNEQFF. The CDR3 nucleotides are TGTGCCAGCAGTGGACTAGCGGGAGGCTCCTACAATGAGCAGTTCTTC.

In this sample, this clonotype turned up many times. CDR3 in DNA: TGCGCCAGCAGCTCCGGGGTGGCTCGAGAGACCCAGTACTTC. Translating it yields CASSSGVARETQYF. The chain recombines TRBV5-1 with TRBJ2-5, with a possible D match to TRBD2 (5 bases). The CDR3 covers 14 residues. V lost 3 bases and J lost 4, with 13 bases in between. The germline V gene has CDR1 SGHRS and CDR2 YFSETQ. Combining the CDR3 with reference TRBV5-1 and TRBJ2-5 gives the whole variable domain KAGVTQTPRYLIKTRGQQVTLSCSPISGHRSVSWYQQTPGQGLQFLFEYFSETQRNKGNFPGRFSGRQFSNSRSEMNVSTLELGDSALYLCASSSGVARETQYFGPGTRLLVL.

This clonotype was recorded at least ten times. The V gene is TRBV6-1, the J gene TRBJ2-7, with D unclear. The germline V gene has CDR1 MNHNS and CDR2 SASEGT. This CDR3 spans 12 amino acids. V dropped 10 bases and J dropped 3 bases, with 13 bases sitting between them. Here the CDR3 reads CATLRKVYEQYF. Written as DNA, the CDR3 is TGTGCCACACTGAGGAAGGTCTACGAGCAGTACTTC.

This clonotype was counted only a few times. The rearrangement joins TRBV7-9 to TRBJ2-1; D unresolved. From germline, CDR1 is SEHNR and CDR2 FQNEAQ (reference sequence). This CDR3 contains 12 residues. The V gene lost 1 base and the J gene lost 10 bases, with 8 bases spanning the gap. The CDR3 region has the DNA TGTGCCAGCAGCTTAGTGGTGACAGAGCAGTTCTTC. Translation gives CASSLVVTEQFF. The full variable domain, completed using reference TRBV7-9 and TRBJ2-1, is DTGVSQNPRHKITKRGQNVTFRCDPISEHNRLYWYRQTLGQGPEFLTYFQNEAQLEKSRLLSDRFSAERPKGSFSTLEIQRTEQGDSAMYLCASSLVVTEQFFGPGTRLTVL.

The table lists this clonotype with a few counts. V is TRBV5-6 and J is TRBJ2-2; TRBD2 is a possible D gene (6 bases). This CDR3 region has 16 residues. Trimming took 0 bases from V and 7 from J, leaving 16 bases between them. From germline, CDR1 is SGHDT and CDR2 YYEEEE. CDR3 coding DNA: TGTGCCAGCAGCTTGGACGCGGCGGGGTATCACGGGGAGCTGTTTTTT. Encoded protein: CASSLDAAGYHGELFF.

V usage is TRBV5-1 and J usage is TRBJ2-2; 7 bases map to TRBD2. In germline, CDR1 is SGHRS, CDR2 YFSETQ. The CDR3 is made up of 19 amino acids. The V segment lost 4 bases and the J segment 5 bases; nucleotides outside the gene matches: 20. This chain's CDR3 is CASSIRSGAAGGGTGELFF. CDR3 nucleotide sequence: TGCGCCAGCAGCATCCGATCTGGGGCTGCTGGCGGGGGTACCGGGGAGCTGTTTTTT.

In this sample, this clonotype turned up a few times. The chain employs TRBV5-6 and TRBJ1-1, with 9 bases aligning to TRBD1. Germline V lookup: CDR1 SGHDT, CDR2 YYEEEE. J was trimmed by 5 bases and V by 0 bases; bases with no gene match: 8. The CDR3 is made up of 16 amino acids. The CDR3 coding sequence is TGTGCCAGCAGCTTGGCCTCGGGACAGGGTTTTACTGAAGCTTTCTTT. Translated: CASSLASGQGFTEAFF.

For the CDR3, the DNA is TGTGCCAGCAGCTGGGGCAGCCACCCGCCTAACTATGGCTACACCTTC. Its translation: CASSWGSHPPNYGYTF. The rearrangement joins TRBV5-6 to TRBJ1-2; a possible D gene is TRBD1 (5 bases). V gave up 3 bases and J gave up 0 bases, with 15 bases separating them. The length of the CDR3 is 16 residues. The germline gives CDR1 SGHDT, CDR2 YYEEEE.

This clonotype was found many times. The chain's CDR3 is CASRRTVNTEAFF. The CDR3 DNA is TGTGCCAGCAGACGGACAGTGAACACTGAAGCTTTCTTT. The gene calls are TRBV6-1 and TRBJ1-1; a weak D match, TRBD1 (6 bases). The germline V gene has CDR1 MNHNS and CDR2 SASEGT. This CDR3 is 13 amino acids long. The V end lost 6 bases, the J end lost 0 bases, and 8 bases lay between the germline ends.

Note on this clonotype: A much larger clone sits a single nucleotide away, making a read error possible. J is TRBJ2-3 and V is TRBV7-9; 10 positions agree with TRBD2. CDR1 SEHNR and CDR2 FQNEAQ come from the germline V gene (reference sequence). This CDR3 is built from 16 residues. CDR3 nucleotides: TGTGCCAGCAGCTCCTCAGCGGGGGGGCCCACAGATATGCAGTATTTT. It codes for CASSSSAGGPTDMQYF.

This clonotype was seen many times. The chain uses TRBV28 and TRBJ2-5; TRBD1 aligns across 12 bases. Trimming took 5 bases from V and 5 from J; bases not matched to a gene: 9. Germline V gene lookup returns CDR1 MDHEN and CDR2 SYDVKM. The CDR3 length is 16 residues. For the CDR3, the DNA is TGTGCCAGCAGTCCAACCGGGACAGGGGGCCTGGAGACCCAGTACTTC. Encoded protein: CASSPTGTGGLETQYF.

Comments on this clonotype: This may be a read error, as it is one base from a much larger clone. The conserved phenylalanine or tryptophan normally closing the CDR3 is absent here, so this likely arose from a read error. The genes are TRBV5-1 and TRBJ2-3; D is uncertain. Trimming removed 4 bases at V and 0 bases at J, with 12 bases between. The V gene's germline CDR1 is SGHRS and CDR2 YFSETQ. This CDR3 has 15 amino acids. The CDR3 sequence is CASSAGRPSTDTQYL. DNA of the CDR3: TGCGCCAGCAGCGCCGGTCGGCCTAGCACAGATACGCAGTATCTT.

The table lists this clonotype with a few counts. In nucleotides, the CDR3 is TGTGCCATCAGTCCCGGGACTAGCCGCAATGAGCAGTTCTTC. It yields the protein CAISPGTSRNEQFF. This rearrangement joins TRBV10-3 to TRBJ2-1; TRBD2 aligns across 9 bases. V trimming: 5 bases; J trimming: 6 bases; junction bases outside the gene matches: 5. CDR1 and CDR2 from the germline V gene are ENHRY and SYGVKD. The CDR3 totals 14 residues.

This clonotype was seen repeatedly, ten times or more. The V call is TRBV7-8, the J call TRBJ2-7; no clear D. The germline V gene has CDR1 SGHVS and CDR2 FQNEAQ. V was shortened by 5 bases and J by 1 base, with 6 bases between the two germline ends. The CDR3 runs to 12 residues. CDR3 amino acids: CASSSTSYEQYF. As DNA, the CDR3 is TGTGCCAGCAGCAGTACGTCCTACGAGCAGTACTTC.

V and J are TRBV7-9 and TRBJ2-4, with D hard to call. The CDR3 runs 17 residues. Germline V gene lookup returns CDR1 SEHNR and CDR2 FQNEAQ (reference sequence). Trimming stripped 1 base from V and 4 bases from J, with 17 bases between. CDR3 loop: CASSLGLSRRSKNIQYF. The CDR3 coding sequence is TGTGCCAGCAGCTTAGGTTTATCGAGGCGCTCAAAAAACATTCAGTACTTC.

This clonotype occurred a few times. CDR3 sequence reads: CASSSLLAGLTNEQFF. The CDR3 nucleotides are TGCGCCAGCAGCTCCCTACTAGCGGGTTTAACAAATGAGCAGTTCTTC. The chain is built from TRBV5-1 and TRBJ2-1; 9 nucleotides match TRBD2. Germline trimming cut 3 bases from V and 7 bases from J; bases unmatched to any gene: 11. Germline assignment: CDR1 SGHRS and CDR2 YFSETQ. This CDR3 comprises 16 residues.

As regards this clonotype: A much more abundant neighbour one base away suggests this may be a read error. The chain recombines TRBV7-7 with TRBJ2-1; TRBD2 aligns across 7 bases. The V gene's germline CDR1 is SSHAT and CDR2 FNYEAQ (reference sequence). V trimming: 5 bases; J trimming: 1 base; junction bases outside the gene matches: 8. This CDR3 has 16 residues. The CDR3 sequence: CASSIDGGGSYNEQFF. CDR3 nucleotide sequence: TGTGCCAGCAGCATAGATGGGGGGGGTTCCTACAATGAGCAGTTCTTC.